One sample yielded the 28 T cell receptor beta chains listed below, sequenced in a study of blood T cells in healthy people across ages. PCR was performed a second time for 7 to 11 cycles using a sample-barcoded 5' primer and a J-beta primer mix. TCRdb re-called the 5' RACE reads with MiXCR, one entry per CDR3 protein. The table lists hundreds of thousands of distinct CDR3 sequences, 32% of them singletons. Sequenced input: blood. The receptors here all came from a woman older than 75 in good health.

The chain uses TRBV2 and TRBJ2-7, with TRBD1 matching over 7 bases. J gave up 6 bases and V 7 bases, and 9 bases lay outside the gene matches. This CDR3 has 13 amino acids. CDR1 and CDR2 from the germline V gene are SNHLY and FYNNEI. The CDR3 DNA sequence: TGTGCCAGCAAAATAGGGGACAGCGTCGAGCAGTACTTC. It codes for CASKIGDSVEQYF.

The rearrangement joins TRBV20-1 to TRBJ2-5; 13 positions match TRBD2. V lost 3 bases, J lost 7 bases, and 2 bases stayed unmatched. The germline gives CDR1 DFQATT, CDR2 SNEGSKA (reference sequence). This CDR3 region has 13 residues. The CDR3 nucleotides are TGCAGTGCTAGCCGACTAGCGGGGGGGACCCAGTACTTC. Protein sequence: CSASRLAGGTQYF.

The chain recombines TRBV5-1 with TRBJ2-2; no firm D call. This CDR3 has 15 residues. The germline V gene has CDR1 SGHRS and CDR2 YFSETQ. The germline V and J ends were trimmed by 2 bases and 1 base, with 9 bases remaining between them. The CDR3 coding sequence is TGCGCCAGCAGCTTAGACGGATTGAACACCGGGGAGCTGTTTTTT. Translated, it gives CASSLDGLNTGELFF.

The rearrangement links TRBV7-3 to TRBJ1-6; D uncertain. The germline V gene encodes CDR1 SGHTA and CDR2 FQGTGA. This CDR3 has 13 residues. Trimming pared 4 bases from V and 3 bases from J, leaving 4 bases between. CDR3 residues: CASSSDYNSPLHF. The CDR3 DNA follows: TGTGCCAGCAGCTCTGACTATAATTCACCCCTCCACTTT.

This clonotype was found a few times. The gene calls are TRBV7-9 and TRBJ2-5, with D perhaps TRBD1 or TRBD2 (6 bases each). The CDR3 contains 15 residues. Trimming cost V 3 bases and J 4 bases, with 15 bases left between them. Germline V lookup: CDR1 SEHNR, CDR2 FQNEAQ (reference sequence). DNA for the CDR3: TGTGCCAGCAGCTTCCGTCGTGGGGGGCTAGAGACCCAGTACTTC. This encodes CASSFRRGGLETQYF.

To note about this clonotype: At one boundary the junction diverges from the germline segment, which might be a read error. The chain employs TRBV12-3 or TRBV12-4 and TRBJ2-3; 9 bases are a match to TRBD1. The CDR3 loop spans 16 amino acids. Here the CDR3 DNA reads TGTGCCAACAGTAATGCTGACAGGGGGTGGGCAGATACGCAGTATTTT. It yields the protein CANSNADRGWADTQYF.

This chain uses TRBV20-1 with TRBJ2-3, with D maybe TRBD2 (6 bases). The germline V and J ends were trimmed by 4 bases and 5 bases, with 13 bases remaining between them. The CDR3 consists of 13 residues. Germline loops: CDR1 DFQATT, CDR2 SNEGSKA (reference sequence). CDR3 sequence (DNA): TGCAGTGCTATGACTAGATTTTTAGATACGCAGTATTTT. It codes for CSAMTRFLDTQYF.

This clonotype was found many times. This chain links TRBV28 with TRBJ1-2; 8 nucleotides align to TRBD1. Germline CDR1 MDHEN, CDR2 SYDVKM. This CDR3 region has 15 residues. The V and J ends lost 2 bases and 4 bases, in that order; junction bases with no gene match: 6. CDR3 sequence (DNA): TGTGCCAGCAGTTTACAGGGGGCGCGCGGCTATGGCTACACCTTC. Translating gives CASSLQGARGYGYTF.

This clonotype has a handful of counts. J is TRBJ2-5 and V is TRBV20-1; TRBD2 agrees at 14 bases. V shed 3 bases and J 5 bases; nucleotides not matched to a gene: 2. This CDR3 contains 14 residues. Per the germline V gene, CDR1 is DFQATT and CDR2 is SNEGSKA (reference sequence). This chain's CDR3 is CSARTSGGAETQYF. CDR3 DNA sequence: TGCAGTGCTAGGACTAGCGGGGGGGCGGAGACCCAGTACTTC.

This clonotype was seen only a few times. This chain joins TRBV7-2 and TRBJ1-1, with D perhaps TRBD1 (5 bases). The CDR3 has 15 amino acids. Deletions cut 1 base from V and 0 bases from J, with 9 bases between. Germline V gene lookup returns CDR1 SGHTA and CDR2 FQGNSA. This CDR3 is CASSLGGDLNTEAFF. CDR3 DNA: TGTGCCAGCAGCTTAGGCGGGGACCTGAACACTGAAGCTTTCTTT.

This clonotype was counted at least ten times. One end of the junction does not line up with germline, which may come from a read error. The CDR3 DNA reads TGCGCCAGCAGCCCGGGCTACGAGCAGTACTTC. Protein: CASSPGYEQYF. The chain employs TRBV18 and TRBJ2-7; D not resolved. CDR1 is KGHSH and CDR2 is LQKENI in the germline V gene. The CDR3 runs to 11 residues.

This clonotype was recorded many times. This chain joins TRBV9 and TRBJ1-5, with no clear D. The CDR3 consists of 13 residues. The germline gives CDR1 SGDLS, CDR2 YYNGEE. Trimming left V 4 bases short and J 5 bases short, with 10 bases between. The DNA of the CDR3 is TGTGCCAGCAGCCCCGCCCCTCATCAGCCCCAGCATTTT. This codes for CASSPAPHQPQHF.

Concerning this clonotype itself: This sequence may be a read error, since a much larger clone differs from it by one base. J is TRBJ2-5 and V is TRBV20-1; either TRBD1 or TRBD2 may fit D (5 bases each). This CDR3 comprises 12 residues. Germline CDR1 reads DFQATT; CDR2 reads SNEGSKA (reference sequence). As DNA, the CDR3 is TGCAGTGCTAGACCCGTCAGGGAGACCCGGTACTTC. This gives the protein CSARPVRETRYF.

Notes on this clonotype: This may come from a read error, since a much larger clone is one base off. The chain carries TRBV18 and TRBJ2-1; 9 nucleotides align to TRBD1. CDR3 length: 16 residues. Germline CDR1 and CDR2: KGHSH and LQKENI. The CDR3 sequence: CVSSPYGDRVTNEQFF. Here the CDR3 DNA reads TGTGTCAGCTCACCTTACGGGGACAGGGTAACAAATGAGCAGTTCTTC.

This clonotype occurred many times. The genes are TRBV7-2 and TRBJ1-1; tentative D call: TRBD1 (6 bases). With 5 bases removed from V and 4 bases from J, the gap between germline ends came to 20 bases. Per the germline V gene, CDR1 is SGHTA and CDR2 is FQGNSA. This CDR3 has 16 residues. The CDR3 loop reads CASSRGLQGRFTEAFF. CDR3 DNA sequence: TGTGCCAGCAGCCGGGGGCTCCAGGGGAGGTTCACTGAAGCTTTCTTT.

The chain employs TRBV11-2 and TRBJ2-7; TRBD2 might be the D (5 bases). The CDR3 runs to 17 residues. Germline V gene data show CDR1 as SGHAT and CDR2 as FQNNGV. Trimming took off 0 bases at V and 2 bases at J, with 17 bases between the two ends. CDR3 nucleotides: TGTGCCAGCAGCTTAGAGTTTAGTCGAGGGATGGCCTACGAGCAGTACTTC. It encodes CASSLEFSRGMAYEQYF.

At least ten counts were recorded for this clonotype. J is TRBJ1-5 and V is TRBV5-1; D perhaps matches TRBD1 (6 bases). Trimming took off 3 bases at V and 5 bases at J, with 12 bases between the two ends. Looked up from germline, CDR1 is SGHRS and CDR2 is YFSETQ. This CDR3 has 14 amino acids. The CDR3 sequence is CASSSTGTDQPQHF. Here the CDR3 DNA reads TGCGCCAGCAGCTCTACAGGGACTGATCAGCCCCAGCATTTT.

Remarks on this clonotype: This may be a read error, as it is one base from a much larger clone. The CDR3 end shows no conserved phenylalanine or tryptophan, and so a read error is likely. This chain connects TRBV7-3 to TRBJ2-1; tentatively, D is TRBD1 or TRBD2 (6 bases each). Germline CDR1 and CDR2: SGHTA and FQGTGA. The CDR3 consists of 14 residues. The V gene lost 2 bases and the J gene lost 7 bases, with 12 bases spanning the gap. The CDR3 DNA reads as TGTGCCAGCAGCTTATCGTGGGGGGCAAATGAGCAGTTCGTC. As protein: CASSLSWGANEQFV.

This clonotype was counted ten times or more. The chain employs TRBV29-1 and TRBJ2-3; weak D call: TRBD2 (6 bases). The CDR3 covers 15 residues. Trimming stripped 7 bases from V and 6 bases from J, with 23 bases between. The germline CDR1 and CDR2 sequences are SQVTM and ANQGSEA. The CDR3 bases are TGCAGCGCCGTTCCCCTCGGGCGGGGCGGGGATACGCAGTATTTT. Protein sequence: CSAVPLGRGGDTQYF.

On this clonotype itself: A clone one base away is much larger, so this may be a read error. The chain combines TRBV5-1 with TRBJ1-2; D perhaps matches TRBD1 (6 bases). The V gene lost 0 bases and the J gene lost 9 bases, with 15 bases spanning the gap. The length of the CDR3 is 14 residues. In germline, CDR1 is SGHRS, CDR2 YFSETQ. The CDR3 loop reads CASSLESGAVRYTF. CDR3 bases: TGCGCCAGCAGCTTGGAGTCGGGGGCAGTGCGCTACACCTTC. Full variable domain (outside the CDR3, taken from reference TRBV5-1 and TRBJ1-2): KAGVTQTPRYLIKTRGQQVTLSCSPISGHRSVSWYQQTPGQGLQFLFEYFSETQRNKGNFPGRFSGRQFSNSRSEMNVSTLELGDSALYLCASSLESGAVRYTFGSGTRLTVV.

This clonotype was found many times. The chain uses TRBV27 and TRBJ2-5; possibly TRBD1 or TRBD2 for D (5 bases each). From germline, CDR1 is MNHEY and CDR2 SMNVEV (reference sequence). V was clipped by 4 bases and J by 1 base, with 16 bases between them. The CDR3 covers 16 residues. The CDR3 loop reads CASSSPLGTGQETQYF. The CDR3 coding sequence is TGTGCCAGCAGTTCGCCCTTGGGGACGGGCCAAGAGACCCAGTACTTC.

This clonotype was seen at least ten times. The chain links TRBV7-2 to TRBJ2-5, with a weak D call TRBD1 (6 bases). Germline assignment: CDR1 SGHTA and CDR2 FQGNSA. The CDR3 length is 14 residues. V dropped 1 base and J dropped 5 bases, with 11 bases sitting between them. The CDR3 region has the DNA TGTGCCAGCAGCTTAGGGGGGCCTCCGGAGACCCAGTACTTC. Protein: CASSLGGPPETQYF.

This chain connects TRBV5-1 to TRBJ1-1, with TRBD1 as a possible D gene (5 bases). Between the trimmed V and J ends, which lost 5 bases and 3 bases, there was a span of 20 bases. CDR1 and CDR2 (germline): SGHRS, YFSETQ. The CDR3 sequence is 16 residues long. The CDR3 here is CASRDLPGSLDTEAFF. The CDR3, as DNA: TGCGCCAGCAGGGACTTGCCAGGGAGCCTGGACACTGAAGCTTTCTTT.

The chain is built from TRBV5-1 and TRBJ2-3; possible D gene TRBD2, 6 bases. This CDR3 spans 19 amino acids. V gave up 4 bases and J gave up 0 bases, with 24 bases separating them. The germline V gene encodes CDR1 SGHRS and CDR2 YFSETQ. The DNA for the CDR3 is TGCGCCAGCAGCCCGGGACTCAATCCCGCAGGTACTAGCACAGATACGCAGTATTTT. Its protein product is CASSPGLNPAGTSTDTQYF.

CDR3 DNA: TGTGCCAGCAGTCCTAGCGGGAGTAGTGGAAGCGAGCAGTACTTC. Amino acid sequence: CASSPSGSSGSEQYF. V is TRBV12-3 or TRBV12-4 and J is TRBJ2-7; 10 nucleotides match TRBD2. The CDR3 consists of 15 residues. V lost 5 bases, J lost 6 bases, and 10 bases stayed unmatched.

This clonotype was detected many times. The gene calls are TRBV24-1 and TRBJ2-1; 12 nucleotides agree with TRBD2. This CDR3 contains 14 residues. CDR1 and CDR2 from the germline V gene are KGHDR and SFDVKD. Trimming at V came to 5 bases and at J to 7 bases, leaving 2 bases not matched to a gene. CDR3 loop: CATSGTSGDNEQFF. CDR3 nucleotide sequence: TGTGCCACCAGTGGGACTAGCGGGGATAATGAGCAGTTCTTC.

Many counts were recorded for this clonotype. The chain combines TRBV29-1 with TRBJ1-5; a weak D match, TRBD1 (5 bases). In germline, CDR1 is SQVTM, CDR2 ANQGSEA. The length of the CDR3 is 13 residues. Trimming took 5 bases from V and 2 from J, leaving 10 bases between them. This CDR3 reads CSVQGSGNQPQHF. CDR3 DNA sequence: TGCAGCGTTCAGGGCTCGGGCAATCAGCCCCAGCATTTT.

This clonotype was found many times. The V gene is TRBV5-1, the J gene TRBJ2-7; TRBD2 might be the D (5 bases). This CDR3 spans 16 amino acids. Looked up from germline, CDR1 is SGHRS and CDR2 is YFSETQ. The ends were cut back, 4 bases at V and 2 bases at J, with 19 bases in the middle. The CDR3 sequence: CASSLGLTMTTYEQYF. Written as DNA, the CDR3 is TGCGCCAGCAGCCTTGGACTGACTATGACAACCTACGAGCAGTACTTC. Looking up the rest from reference TRBV5-1 and TRBJ2-7 gives the full variable domain: KAGVTQTPRYLIKTRGQQVTLSCSPISGHRSVSWYQQTPGQGLQFLFEYFSETQRNKGNFPGRFSGRQFSNSRSEMNVSTLELGDSALYLCASSLGLTMTTYEQYFGPGTRLTVT.